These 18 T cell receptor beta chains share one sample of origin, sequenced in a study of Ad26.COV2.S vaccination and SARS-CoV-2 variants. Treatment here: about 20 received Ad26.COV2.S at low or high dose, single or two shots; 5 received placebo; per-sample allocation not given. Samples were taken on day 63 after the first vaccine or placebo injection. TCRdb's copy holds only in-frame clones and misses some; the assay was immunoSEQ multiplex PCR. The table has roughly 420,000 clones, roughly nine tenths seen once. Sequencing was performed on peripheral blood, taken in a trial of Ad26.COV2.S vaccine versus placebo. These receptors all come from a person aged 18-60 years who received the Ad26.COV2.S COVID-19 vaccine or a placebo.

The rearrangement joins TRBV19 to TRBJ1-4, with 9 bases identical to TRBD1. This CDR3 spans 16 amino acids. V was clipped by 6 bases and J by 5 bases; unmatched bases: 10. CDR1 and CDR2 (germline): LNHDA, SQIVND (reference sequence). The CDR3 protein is CASRPHPGQGNEKLFF. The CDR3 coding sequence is TGTGCCAGTAGGCCCCACCCGGGACAGGGAAATGAAAAACTGTTTTTT. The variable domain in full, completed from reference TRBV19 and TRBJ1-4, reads DGGITQSPKYLFRKEGQNVTLSCEQNLNHDAMYWYRQDPGQGLRLIYYSQIVNDFQKGDIAEGYSVSREKKESFPLTVTSAQKNPTAFYLCASRPHPGQGNEKLFFGSGTQLSVL.

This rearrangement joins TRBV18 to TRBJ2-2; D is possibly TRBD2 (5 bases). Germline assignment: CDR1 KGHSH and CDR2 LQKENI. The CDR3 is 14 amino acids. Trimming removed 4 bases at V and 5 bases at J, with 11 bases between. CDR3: CASSLRTSTGELFF. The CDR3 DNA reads TGTGCCAGCTCACTCCGTACTAGTACCGGGGAGCTGTTTTTT.

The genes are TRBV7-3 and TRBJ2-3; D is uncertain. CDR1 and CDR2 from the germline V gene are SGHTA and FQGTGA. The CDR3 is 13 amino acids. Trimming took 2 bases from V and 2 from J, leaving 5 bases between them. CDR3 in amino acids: CASSLDSTDTQYF. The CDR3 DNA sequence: TGTGCCAGCAGCTTAGACTCCACAGATACGCAGTATTTT.

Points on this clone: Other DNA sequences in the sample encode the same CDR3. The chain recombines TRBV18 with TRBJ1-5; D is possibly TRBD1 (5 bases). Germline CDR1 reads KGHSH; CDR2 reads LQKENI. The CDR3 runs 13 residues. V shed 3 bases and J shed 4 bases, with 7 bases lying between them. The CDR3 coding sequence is TGTGCCAGCTCACCGTCAGGGAATCAGCCCCAGCATTTT. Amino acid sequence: CASSPSGNQPQHF.

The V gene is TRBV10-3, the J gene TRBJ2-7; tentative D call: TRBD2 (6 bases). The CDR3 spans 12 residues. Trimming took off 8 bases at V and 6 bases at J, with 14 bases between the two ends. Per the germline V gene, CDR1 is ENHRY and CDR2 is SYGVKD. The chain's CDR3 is CAIGGAEVEQYF. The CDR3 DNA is TGTGCCATCGGAGGGGCTGAGGTCGAGCAGTACTTC.

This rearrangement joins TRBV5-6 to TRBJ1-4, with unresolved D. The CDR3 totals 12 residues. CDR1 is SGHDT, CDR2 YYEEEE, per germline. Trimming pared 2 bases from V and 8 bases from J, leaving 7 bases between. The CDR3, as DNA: TGTGCCAGCAGCTTACTGGGAGAAAAACTGTTTTTT. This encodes CASSLLGEKLFF.

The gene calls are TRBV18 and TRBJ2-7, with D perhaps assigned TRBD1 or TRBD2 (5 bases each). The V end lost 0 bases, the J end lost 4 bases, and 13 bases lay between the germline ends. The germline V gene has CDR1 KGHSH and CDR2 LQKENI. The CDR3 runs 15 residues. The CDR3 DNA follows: TGTGCCAGCTCACCACCGAGTGGGACCCTTTACGAGCAGTACTTC. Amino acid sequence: CASSPPSGTLYEQYF.

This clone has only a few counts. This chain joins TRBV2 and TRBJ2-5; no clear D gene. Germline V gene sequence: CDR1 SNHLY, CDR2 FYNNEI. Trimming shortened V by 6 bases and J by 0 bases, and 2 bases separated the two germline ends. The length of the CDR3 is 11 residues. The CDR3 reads CASSYQETQYF. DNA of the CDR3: TGTGCCAGCAGCTACCAAGAGACCCAGTACTTC.

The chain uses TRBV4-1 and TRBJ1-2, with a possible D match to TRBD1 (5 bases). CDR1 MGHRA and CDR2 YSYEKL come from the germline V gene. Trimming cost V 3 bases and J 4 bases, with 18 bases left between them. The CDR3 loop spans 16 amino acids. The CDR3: CASSQTRDPDRYGYTF. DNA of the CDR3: TGCGCCAGCAGCCAGACCCGGGACCCCGACCGCTATGGCTACACCTTC.

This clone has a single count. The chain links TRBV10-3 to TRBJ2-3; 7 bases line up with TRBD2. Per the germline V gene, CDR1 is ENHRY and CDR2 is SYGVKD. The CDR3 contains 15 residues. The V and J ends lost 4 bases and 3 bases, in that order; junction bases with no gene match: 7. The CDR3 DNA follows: TGTGCCATCAGTGTAGGGCTAGCGGAAACAGATACGCAGTATTTT. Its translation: CAISVGLAETDTQYF.

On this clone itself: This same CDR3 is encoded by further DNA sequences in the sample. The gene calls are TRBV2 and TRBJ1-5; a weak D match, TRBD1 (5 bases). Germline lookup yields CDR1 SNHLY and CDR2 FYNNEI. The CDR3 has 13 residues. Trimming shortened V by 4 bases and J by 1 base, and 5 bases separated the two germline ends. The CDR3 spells CASSGDSNQPQHF. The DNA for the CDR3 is TGTGCCAGCAGTGGGGACAGCAATCAGCCCCAGCATTTT.

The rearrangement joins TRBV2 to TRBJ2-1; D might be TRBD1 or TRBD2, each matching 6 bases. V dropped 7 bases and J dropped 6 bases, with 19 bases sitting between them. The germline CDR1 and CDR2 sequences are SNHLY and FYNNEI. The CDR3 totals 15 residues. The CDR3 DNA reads TGTGCCAGCATAGAGGGGGGAGGCCTGGGCAATGAGCAGTTCTTC. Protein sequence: CASIEGGGLGNEQFF.

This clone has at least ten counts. The CDR3 DNA is TGTGCCAGCAGCGTAGGAACTCCGGAGACCCAGTACTTC. It encodes CASSVGTPETQYF. The rearrangement links TRBV9 to TRBJ2-5; D gene ambiguous. CDR1 and CDR2 (germline): SGDLS, YYNGEE. The CDR3 is 13 residues long. V was pared by 0 bases and J by 5 bases, with 8 bases between.

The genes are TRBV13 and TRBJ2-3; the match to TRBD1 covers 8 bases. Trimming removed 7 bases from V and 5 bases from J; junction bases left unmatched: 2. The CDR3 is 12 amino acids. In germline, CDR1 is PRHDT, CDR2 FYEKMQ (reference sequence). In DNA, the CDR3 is TGTGCCAGCACAGGGGGCGGAGATACGCAGTATTTT. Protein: CASTGGGDTQYF. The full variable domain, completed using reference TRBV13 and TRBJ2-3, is AAGVIQSPRHLIKEKRETATLKCYPIPRHDTVYWYQQGPGQDPQFLISFYEKMQSDKGSIPDRFSAQQFSDYHSELNMSSLELGDSALYFCASTGGGDTQYFGPGTRLTVL.

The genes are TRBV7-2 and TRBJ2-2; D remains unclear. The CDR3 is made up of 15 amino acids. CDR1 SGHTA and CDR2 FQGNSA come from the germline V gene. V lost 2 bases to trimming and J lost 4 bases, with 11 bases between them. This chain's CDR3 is CASSLLVGGTGELFF. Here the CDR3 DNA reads TGTGCCAGCAGCTTACTTGTGGGCGGCACCGGGGAGCTGTTTTTT. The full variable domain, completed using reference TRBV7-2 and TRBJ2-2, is GAGVSQSPSNKVTEKGKDVELRCDPISGHTALYWYRQSLGQGLEFLIYFQGNSAPDKSGLPSDRFSAERTGGSVSTLTIQRTQQEDSAVYLCASSLLVGGTGELFFGEGSRLTVL.

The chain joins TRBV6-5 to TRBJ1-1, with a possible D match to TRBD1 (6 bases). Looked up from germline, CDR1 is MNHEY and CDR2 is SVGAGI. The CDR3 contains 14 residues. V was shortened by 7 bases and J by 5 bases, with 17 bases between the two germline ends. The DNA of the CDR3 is TGTGCCAGCAACCAAGGGGGAGCTTGGACTGAAGCTTTCTTT. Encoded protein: CASNQGGAWTEAFF.

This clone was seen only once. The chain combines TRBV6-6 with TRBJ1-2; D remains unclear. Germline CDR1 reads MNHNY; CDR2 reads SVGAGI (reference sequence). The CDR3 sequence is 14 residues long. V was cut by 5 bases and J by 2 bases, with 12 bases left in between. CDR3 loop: CASSGSGPNYGYTF. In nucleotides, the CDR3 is TGTGCCAGCAGTGGATCAGGACCCAACTATGGCTACACCTTC.

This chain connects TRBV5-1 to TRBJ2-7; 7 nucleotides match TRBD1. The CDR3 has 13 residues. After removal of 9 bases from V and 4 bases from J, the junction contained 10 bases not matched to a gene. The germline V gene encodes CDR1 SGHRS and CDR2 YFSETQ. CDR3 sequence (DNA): TGCGCCACCTCGACAGGGACGGGTTACGAGCAGTACTTC. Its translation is CATSTGTGYEQYF.